Shown below are 11 T cell receptor beta chains from a single sample sequenced in a study of T cell changes during pregnancy in multiple sclerosis (dated by TCRdb to the late 2010s). The library was built by means of the immunoSEQ multiplex PCR assay. Imported from immuneACCESS, the table was reduced by TCRdb to in-frame sequences with V and J called. These copies leave out some clones; in studies compared against another copy, an unresolved V gene accounts for under half, and the cause of the remainder is not known. Recorded for this sample are tens of thousands of clones; about 88% of them occurred a single time. The top ten hold around 11% of the sample. The source material was CD8+ T cells from peripheral blood mononuclear cells, sampled in the third trimester of pregnancy. The receptors shown here come from a female donor with multiple sclerosis, enrolled in a pregnancy study.

The gene calls are TRBV27 and TRBJ1-5; TRBD1 aligns across 7 bases. V was pared by 3 bases and J by 2 bases, with 1 base of the junction left unmatched. This CDR3 region has 14 residues. Germline-derived CDR1 and CDR2 are MNHEY and SMNVEV (reference sequence). CDR3 DNA sequence: TGTGCCAGCAGTTTCGGGACAGGCAATCAGCCCCAGCATTTT. Its protein is CASSFGTGNQPQHF.

The chain joins TRBV5-6 to TRBJ1-1; no definite D call. From germline, CDR1 is SGHDT and CDR2 YYEEEE. The CDR3 has 13 amino acids. Trimming cost V 4 bases and J 6 bases, with 13 bases left between them. CDR3 coding DNA: TGTGCCAGCAGCCCAGCGAGGTCTGCTGAAGCTTTCTTT. Translated: CASSPARSAEAFF. The whole variable domain, remainder taken from reference TRBV5-6 and TRBJ1-1, is DAGVTQSPTHLIKTRGQQVTLRCSPKSGHDTVSWYQQALGQGPQFIFQYYEEEERQRGNFPDRFSGHQFPNYSSELNVNALLLGDSALYLCASSPARSAEAFFGQGTRLTVV.

The rearrangement links TRBV14 to TRBJ1-6, with a weak D call TRBD1 (6 bases). Germline-derived CDR1 and CDR2 are SGHDN and FVKESK. The CDR3 is 15 residues long. V gave up 0 bases and J gave up 10 bases, with 13 bases separating them. The CDR3 nucleotides read TGTGCCAGCAGCCAAGAAGCAGGGGTCGGATCACCCCTCCACTTT. Amino acids: CASSQEAGVGSPLHF. Full variable domain (remainder filled in from reference TRBV14 and TRBJ1-6): EAGVTQFPSHSVIEKGQTVTLRCDPISGHDNLYWYRRVMGKEIKFLLHFVKESKQDESGMPNNRFLAERTGGTYSTLKVQPAELEDSGVYFCASSQEAGVGSPLHFGNGTRLTVT.

The chain is built from TRBV11-2 and TRBJ2-7, with a tentative D call TRBD1 (5 bases). Germline assignment: CDR1 SGHAT and CDR2 FQNNGV. The length of the CDR3 is 14 residues. V lost 1 base, J lost 4 bases, and 11 bases lay in between. The CDR3 loop is CASSLGLGDYEQYF. The CDR3 region has the DNA TGTGCCAGCAGCTTAGGGCTAGGGGATTACGAGCAGTACTTC.

This clone was recorded once. The CDR3 DNA reads as TGCGCCAGCAGGTCGGGACAGGGTGACGGCTACACCTTC. Translating it yields CASRSGQGDGYTF. The rearrangement joins TRBV5-1 to TRBJ1-2; 9 nucleotides match TRBD1. Germline lookup yields CDR1 SGHRS and CDR2 YFSETQ. The CDR3 is 13 amino acids. V trimming: 5 bases; J trimming: 8 bases; junction bases outside the gene matches: 7.

This clone has only a few counts. The gene calls are TRBV5-6 and TRBJ1-1; D perhaps matches TRBD1 (6 bases). The germline V gene has CDR1 SGHDT and CDR2 YYEEEE. The CDR3 is 15 residues long. The germline V and J ends were trimmed by 3 bases and 1 base, with 13 bases remaining between them. The CDR3 region has the DNA TGTGCCAGCAGCTACACACCACAGGGGAACACTGAAGCTTTCTTT. Translation: CASSYTPQGNTEAFF.

This chain joins TRBV28 and TRBJ2-3; D might be TRBD2 (5 bases). Germline-derived CDR1 and CDR2 are MDHEN and SYDVKM. The V gene lost 2 bases and the J gene lost 4 bases, with 7 bases spanning the gap. CDR3 length: 13 amino acids. CDR3 bases: TGTGCCAGCAGTTTAACCGGGGCAGATACGCAGTATTTT. This sequence encodes CASSLTGADTQYF.

This clone was recorded a few times. V and J are TRBV13 and TRBJ2-2; TRBD2 matches 8 bases. From germline, CDR1 is PRHDT and CDR2 FYEKMQ (reference sequence). V gave up 2 bases and J gave up 11 bases; unmatched junction bases: 7. CDR3 size: 14 residues. CDR3 nucleotides: TGTGCCAGCAGCTTAAGTGGCGGGGGGACTGAGCTGTTTTTT. It codes for CASSLSGGGTELFF.

The chain carries TRBV7-9 and TRBJ2-1, with 8 bases fitting TRBD2. CDR1 is SEHNR and CDR2 is FQNEAQ in the germline V gene (reference sequence). The V segment lost 3 bases and the J segment 4 bases; nucleotides outside the gene matches: 5. The CDR3 has 15 amino acids. The CDR3 region is CASSFTSGLYNEQFF. The CDR3 DNA follows: TGTGCCAGCAGCTTTACTAGCGGACTATACAATGAGCAGTTCTTC.

Here the CDR3 reads CSVVSGAAEKLFF. CDR3 in DNA: TGCAGCGTTGTTTCGGGTGCTGCGGAAAAACTGTTTTTT. V usage is TRBV29-1 and J usage is TRBJ1-4; no firm D call. This CDR3 has 13 residues. Trimming removed 4 bases at V and 8 bases at J, with 14 bases between. CDR1 is SQVTM and CDR2 is ANQGSEA in the germline V gene.

The genes are TRBV19 and TRBJ2-7, with TRBD1 as a possible D gene (5 bases). V was trimmed by 10 bases and J by 2 bases, leaving 12 bases between them. The CDR3 covers 12 residues. CDR1 is LNHDA and CDR2 is SQIVND in the germline V gene (reference sequence). The CDR3 bases are TGTGCCACCGCAACAGGACCCTACGAGCAGTACTTC. As protein: CATATGPYEQYF.